The sequence of this T cell receptor beta chain was determined in a study of T-cell reconstitution after alpha-beta-depleted transplantation in children. The study's findings and limits: At day 60, the high TCRbeta diversity found in some patients originated from recipient T cells and thymic progenitors that had survived. Diversity and T-cell counts at one year after transplant derived mostly from new T cells.

The CDR3 has 15 residues. The germline V gene encodes CDR1 SNHLY and CDR2 FYNNEI. Trimming stripped 4 bases from V and 1 base from J, with 11 bases between. This clonotype occurred a few times. Its antigen remains unknown. During its preparation, the TCRbeta library received unique molecular identifiers. TCRdb re-called the PCR reads through MiXCR, storing one row per CDR3 protein. The table records about a million distinct CDR3 sequences, about 30% of them present only once. The chain employs TRBV2 and TRBJ1-5, with D uncertain. This TCR was sampled from a boy under two years old who had a stem cell transplant for SCID, so the T cells may come from the graft donor. The sequenced sample was PBMCs, mostly from graft donor cells, obtained 360 days after TCRalphabeta/CD19-depleted stem cell transplant. The DNA of the CDR3 is TGTGCCAGCAGTGGGGTAGGCCAGAGCAATCAGCCCCAGCATTTT. It translates to CASSGVGQSNQPQHF.